The 9 T cell receptor beta chains below all came from one sample that was sequenced in a study of T cells in tumors and immune-related adverse events. Profiling relied on immunoSEQ multiplex PCR, and the TCRdb table lists in-frame clones only, not all of them. The sample yields 20,000 to 25,000 clones, 75% to 95% seen once. Material: lymph node tissue, obtained from a patient treated with anti-PD-1 therapy. These receptors came from a female donor with metastatic renal cell carcinoma.

The chain has TRBV29-1 and TRBJ2-1; TRBD2 matches at 13 bases. In germline, CDR1 is SQVTM, CDR2 ANQGSEA. The CDR3 loop spans 14 amino acids. Trimming cost V 7 bases and J 6 bases; bases outside gene matches: 6. CDR3 residues: CSARLAGGANEQFF. CDR3 sequence (DNA): TGCAGCGCTCGACTAGCGGGGGGAGCCAATGAGCAGTTCTTC.

This clone occurred a few times. This sequence joins TRBV5-4 and TRBJ2-1; no clear D gene. The CDR3 extends over 11 amino acids. The V gene lost 4 bases and the J gene lost 4 bases, with 3 bases spanning the gap. Per germline, CDR1 SGHNT and CDR2 YYREEE (reference sequence). Written as DNA, the CDR3 is TGTGCCAGCAGCCGTTACAATGAGCAGTTCTTC. It translates to CASSRYNEQFF.

V is TRBV6-5 and J is TRBJ2-2; 8 nucleotides agree with TRBD2. This CDR3 spans 16 amino acids. The germline V gene encodes CDR1 MNHEY and CDR2 SVGAGI. Trimming cost V 0 bases and J 4 bases; bases outside gene matches: 4. The CDR3 protein is CASSYSGLAPTGELFF. CDR3 nucleotides: TGTGCCAGCAGTTACTCCGGACTAGCCCCCACCGGGGAGCTGTTTTTT.

V usage is TRBV5-4 and J usage is TRBJ1-2; 7 bases line up with TRBD1. Trimming removed 5 bases from V and 5 bases from J; junction bases left unmatched: 6. This CDR3 has 13 residues. The germline CDR1 and CDR2 sequences are SGHNT and YYREEE (reference sequence). Written as DNA, the CDR3 is TGTGCCAGCAGATCAGACAGGGTGTATGGCTACACCTTC. Translated, it gives CASRSDRVYGYTF.

This clone was found a few times. The rearrangement joins TRBV11-2 to TRBJ2-1, with D perhaps assigned TRBD1 or TRBD2 (5 bases each). V dropped 1 base and J dropped 7 bases, with 11 bases sitting between them. Germline loops: CDR1 SGHAT, CDR2 FQNNGV. This CDR3 is 14 amino acids long. CDR3 residues: CASSLGPWGNEQFF. In DNA, the CDR3 is TGTGCCAGCAGCTTAGGACCCTGGGGGAATGAGCAGTTCTTC.

The genes are TRBV19 and TRBJ1-1; a weak D match, TRBD1 (6 bases). The CDR3 is made up of 15 amino acids. V shed 6 bases and J shed 4 bases, with 18 bases lying between them. Per the germline V gene, CDR1 is LNHDA and CDR2 is SQIVND (reference sequence). This chain's CDR3 is CASRRHEGGVTEAFF. The CDR3 DNA reads as TGTGCCAGTAGACGGCACGAGGGGGGCGTCACTGAAGCTTTCTTT.

This sequence joins TRBV28 and TRBJ2-1, with TRBD1 matching 12 bases. In germline, CDR1 is MDHEN, CDR2 SYDVKM. Trimming removed 6 bases from V and 4 bases from J; junction bases left unmatched: 7. There are 16 residues in the CDR3. CDR3 DNA sequence: TGTGCCAGCAGCCCGCCGGGACAGGGGGCGTACAATGAGCAGTTCTTC. Its translation: CASSPPGQGAYNEQFF.

Points on this clone: Additional DNA sequences in this sample encode the identical CDR3. The rearrangement joins TRBV6-5 to TRBJ2-7, with D unclear. Germline assignment: CDR1 MNHEY and CDR2 SVGAGI. The CDR3 extends over 13 amino acids. The V end was cut by 2 bases, the J end by 0 bases, with 5 bases between. CDR3 DNA: TGTGCCAGCAGTTACGCCTACTCCTACGAGCAGTACTTC. Its protein is CASSYAYSYEQYF.

The V gene is TRBV14, the J gene TRBJ2-5, with D maybe TRBD2 (5 bases). The CDR3 is made up of 14 amino acids. Germline lookup yields CDR1 SGHDN and CDR2 FVKESK. The V end lost 8 bases, the J end lost 1 base, and 14 bases lay between the germline ends. CDR3 DNA: TGTGCCAGCGGAGCACTAGGGCCCCAAGAGACCCAGTACTTC. This sequence encodes CASGALGPQETQYF.